These 10 T cell receptor beta chains were sequenced from one sample in a study of cytomegalovirus exposure and HLA in healthy donors. PCR employed 60 Vbeta and 13 Jbeta primers. TCRdb's copy holds only in-frame clones and misses some; the assay was immunoSEQ multiplex PCR. The repertoire holds approximately 150,000 clones, with 70% to 80% as singletons. The sequenced material came from PBMCs. These receptors were collected from a man aged 30 to 45 in good health and CMV-seropositive.

This clone was seen once. The chain combines TRBV5-1 with TRBJ2-5; 12 nucleotides line up with TRBD2. J was trimmed by 7 bases and V by 1 base; bases with no gene match: 5. Germline V gives CDR1 SGHRS, CDR2 YFSETQ. This CDR3 has 15 residues. The CDR3 DNA reads as TGCGCCAGCAGCTTGACTAGCGGGGGGCGTGGGACCCAGTACTTC. Translating it yields CASSLTSGGRGTQYF.

V and J are TRBV28 and TRBJ1-4; possibly TRBD1 for D (6 bases). Germline values: CDR1 MDHEN, CDR2 SYDVKM. V lost 1 base and J lost 3, with 15 bases in between. The CDR3 has 17 amino acids. The CDR3 reads CASSLSRQVSSNEKLFF. DNA of the CDR3: TGTGCCAGCAGTTTATCCCGACAGGTGTCCTCTAATGAAAAACTGTTTTTT. The whole variable domain, remainder taken from reference TRBV28 and TRBJ1-4, is DVKVTQSSRYLVKRTGEKVFLECVQDMDHENMFWYRQDPGLGLRLIYFSYDVKMKEKGDIPEGYSVSREKKERFSLILESASTNQTSMYLCASSLSRQVSSNEKLFFGSGTQLSVL.

The rearrangement links TRBV6-5 to TRBJ2-5; a weak D match, TRBD2 (6 bases). The germline CDR1 and CDR2 sequences are MNHEY and SVGAGI. The CDR3 consists of 15 residues. The V end was cut by 4 bases, the J end by 2 bases, with 14 bases between. For the CDR3, the DNA is TGTGCCAGCAGTTCTCCGGCGGGAAAACAAGAGACCCAGTACTTC. This translates into CASSSPAGKQETQYF.

Turning to this clone: This sample also contains other DNA sequences that code for the same CDR3. CDR3 sequence: CASRGTGGHQPQHF. In DNA form, the CDR3 reads TGTGCCAGCAGAGGGACAGGCGGACATCAGCCCCAGCATTTT. This chain links TRBV6-1 with TRBJ1-5; TRBD1 matches 8 bases. With 6 bases clipped from V and 5 bases from J, the junction kept 6 bases outside the gene matches. The germline V gene encodes CDR1 MNHNS and CDR2 SASEGT. This CDR3 is built from 14 residues.

V gene TRBV4-1 combines with J gene TRBJ2-1, with a weak D call TRBD2 (6 bases). Trimming removed 1 base at V and 5 bases at J, with 12 bases between. CDR3 length: 15 amino acids. The germline CDR1 and CDR2 sequences are MGHRA and YSYEKL. The CDR3 nucleotides are TGCGCCAGCAGCCAAGGCCGGACTACCCACAATGAGCAGTTCTTC. It specifies CASSQGRTTHNEQFF.

The gene calls are TRBV27 and TRBJ2-1; a possible D gene is TRBD2 (6 bases). There are 16 residues in the CDR3. V dropped 2 bases and J dropped 2 bases, with 13 bases sitting between them. Per the germline V gene, CDR1 is MNHEY and CDR2 is SMNVEV (reference sequence). The CDR3 DNA reads TGTGCCAGCAGTTTACGCCCCGGGACTCCCTACAATGAGCAGTTCTTC. Protein: CASSLRPGTPYNEQFF.

The rearrangement uses TRBV4-1 and TRBJ2-5; D is uncertain. Germline CDR1 and CDR2: MGHRA and YSYEKL. The CDR3 contains 16 residues. Trimming shortened V by 0 bases and J by 2 bases, and 13 bases separated the two germline ends. In DNA, the CDR3 is TGCGCCAGCAGCCAAGAATCGACGGGTTGGCAAGAGACCCAGTACTTC. This codes for CASSQESTGWQETQYF.

V usage is TRBV27 and J usage is TRBJ2-7; perhaps TRBD2 as D (6 bases). This CDR3 region has 11 residues. Trimming took off 3 bases at V and 6 bases at J, with 6 bases between the two ends. Looked up from germline, CDR1 is MNHEY and CDR2 is SMNVEV (reference sequence). In DNA form, the CDR3 reads TGTGCCAGCAGTTTGGGGGGCGAGCAGTACTTC. Translation: CASSLGGEQYF.

The chain employs TRBV6-5 and TRBJ1-6; D gene unclear. V gave up 1 base and J gave up 0 bases, with 7 bases separating them. The CDR3 consists of 16 residues. CDR1 MNHEY and CDR2 SVGAGI come from the germline V gene. The CDR3 spells CASSYLESSYNSPLHF. Here the CDR3 DNA reads TGTGCCAGCAGTTACTTGGAGAGCTCCTATAATTCACCCCTCCACTTT.

The genes are TRBV6-1 and TRBJ2-3; 9 bases map to TRBD2. Germline CDR1 reads MNHNS; CDR2 reads SASEGT. The trim removed 7 bases at V and 4 bases at J, leaving 9 bases unmatched. CDR3 length equals 15 residues. CDR3 sequence (DNA): TGTGCCAGCACGTCCCAGCGGGGGGCGGCAGATACGCAGTATTTT. Encoded protein: CASTSQRGAADTQYF.